The 27 T cell receptor beta chains reported below all come from one sample, sequenced in a study of regulatory T cells in long-lasting Graves disease. CDR3 regions were amplified by Arm-PCR using iRepertoire HTBI primers to build TCR beta libraries. A single record per CDR3 protein comes from TCRdb applying MiXCR to the multiplex PCR reads. The sample shows about 500,000 distinct CDR3 sequences, under 20% of them seen only once. Indicated time point: newly diagnosed GD, antithyroid drugs for less than 3 months. PBMC RNA was the source of the TCR library. These data were also filed under a second study, of T cells in Graves' hyperthyroidism and ophthalmopathy.

Sequenced material: peripheral blood mononuclear cells (PBMCs), taken at new diagnosis, from a patient treated with antithyroid drugs. The source is a middle-aged man with Graves disease.

This clonotype was detected ten times or more. The V call is TRBV2, the J call TRBJ2-7; TRBD2 matches 8 bases. Germline CDR1 is SNHLY and CDR2 is FYNNEI. V lost 7 bases and J lost 2; bases outside the gene matches: 7. This CDR3 is 14 amino acids long. In nucleotides, the CDR3 is TGTGCCAGCACCTTGGGGACTAGTACCTACGAGCAGTACTTC. Translating gives CASTLGTSTYEQYF.

This clonotype came up many times. The chain couples TRBV2 to TRBJ2-7; TRBD2 agrees at 11 bases. After removal of 4 bases from V and 7 bases from J, the junction contained 12 bases not matched to a gene. This CDR3 comprises 16 residues. Looked up from germline, CDR1 is SNHLY and CDR2 is FYNNEI. The CDR3, as DNA: TGTGCCAGCAGTGCAAGCTTAGCGGGAGGGCTGGGGGAGCAGTACTTC. Protein product: CASSASLAGGLGEQYF.

This chain uses TRBV4-2 with TRBJ2-1; no firm D call. This CDR3 has 16 residues. The V end lost 4 bases, the J end lost 0 bases, and 13 bases lay between the germline ends. Germline V gene lookup returns CDR1 LGHNA and CDR2 YNFKEQ. In nucleotides, the CDR3 is TGTGCCAGCAGCCCCAGATCAGGAAGCTCCTACAATGAGCAGTTCTTC. This encodes CASSPRSGSSYNEQFF.

This clonotype has a count of ten or more. In DNA form, the CDR3 reads TGTGCCAGCAGCCAAGAGGCAGGGGCAAGTAGAAATGGCTACACCTTC. It specifies CASSQEAGASRNGYTF. The chain recombines TRBV3-1 with TRBJ1-2, with D perhaps TRBD1 (6 bases). Trimming stripped 0 bases from V and 6 bases from J, with 17 bases between. The CDR3 is made up of 16 amino acids. Germline values: CDR1 LGHDT, CDR2 YNNKEL (reference sequence).

In this sample, this clonotype turned up many times. The chain uses TRBV2 and TRBJ2-1; D perhaps matches TRBD2 (5 bases). CDR3 length: 13 amino acids. Trimming removed 4 bases at V and 10 bases at J, with 14 bases between. The germline V gene encodes CDR1 SNHLY and CDR2 FYNNEI. CDR3: CASSGPGGREQFF. The CDR3 DNA reads TGTGCCAGCAGTGGGCCGGGCGGGCGCGAGCAGTTCTTC.

This clonotype was detected ten times or more. The rearrangement joins TRBV6-1 to TRBJ2-7; D is undetermined. CDR1 MNHNS and CDR2 SASEGT come from the germline V gene. Between the trimmed V and J ends, which lost 5 bases and 3 bases, there was a span of 8 bases. The CDR3 runs to 12 residues. This chain's CDR3 is CASSRAFYEQYF. In DNA form, the CDR3 reads TGTGCCAGCAGTAGGGCCTTCTACGAGCAGTACTTC.

This clonotype was counted many times. This sequence joins TRBV28 and TRBJ2-7, with 9 bases identical to TRBD1. The germline CDR1 and CDR2 sequences are MDHEN and SYDVKM. The CDR3 has 15 residues. V gave up 6 bases and J gave up 2 bases; unmatched junction bases: 8. The CDR3 nucleotides are TGTGCCAGCAGCCCCCAGGACAGGGGCACCTACGAGCAGTACTTC. Amino acid sequence: CASSPQDRGTYEQYF.

This clonotype was seen only a few times. The chain links TRBV7-8 to TRBJ2-7; TRBD1 matches 9 bases. This CDR3 has 15 amino acids. J was trimmed by 6 bases and V by 7 bases; bases with no gene match: 13. Germline values: CDR1 SGHVS, CDR2 FQNEAQ. As DNA, the CDR3 is TGTGCCAGCACCCCACCTCCGGGACAGGGATCCGAGCAGTACTTC. It translates to CASTPPPGQGSEQYF.

At least ten counts were recorded for this clonotype. The rearrangement links TRBV7-2 to TRBJ2-2, with D possibly TRBD2 on 6 matching bases. Germline V gives CDR1 SGHTA, CDR2 FQGNSA. The germline V and J ends were trimmed by 2 bases and 4 bases, with 11 bases remaining between them. The CDR3 length is 15 residues. The CDR3 region is CASSLQGLPTGELFF. The CDR3 bases are TGTGCCAGCAGCTTACAGGGACTGCCCACCGGGGAGCTGTTTTTT.

DNA of the CDR3: TGTGCCACCAGGTCCCCTGGGACGACCGGGGAGCTGTTTTTT. This encodes CATRSPGTTGELFF. The rearrangement uses TRBV24-1 and TRBJ2-2, with D perhaps TRBD1 or TRBD2 (5 bases each). Trimming took 7 bases from V and 5 from J, leaving 13 bases between them. The CDR3 totals 14 residues. Looked up from germline, CDR1 is KGHDR and CDR2 is SFDVKD.

This clonotype was seen a handful of times. V is TRBV19 and J is TRBJ2-1; 12 bases map to TRBD2. The CDR3 spans 15 residues. Trimming at V came to 8 bases and at J to 7 bases, leaving 9 bases not matched to a gene. Germline CDR1 LNHDA, CDR2 SQIVND (reference sequence). CDR3 sequence (DNA): TGTGCCAGTGGTCGGACTAGCGGGACGTCGAATGAGCAGTTCTTC. It specifies CASGRTSGTSNEQFF.

The CDR3 bases are TGTGCCAGCAGTGCCGGTGAGCCCCAGCATTTT. Translating gives CASSAGEPQHF. The chain has TRBV6-1 and TRBJ1-5; D is unclear. CDR1 is MNHNS, CDR2 SASEGT, per germline. Trimming removed 4 bases from V and 8 bases from J, with 6 bases in between. The CDR3 spans 11 residues.

This clonotype was recorded many times. V gene TRBV27 combines with J gene TRBJ2-1; 11 nucleotides agree with TRBD1. CDR3 length: 16 residues. Germline V gene lookup returns CDR1 MNHEY and CDR2 SMNVEV (reference sequence). Germline trimming cut 6 bases from V and 0 bases from J; bases unmatched to any gene: 4. CDR3 nucleotides: TGTGCCAGCAGAACCGGGACAGGGGGCTCCTACAATGAGCAGTTCTTC. Protein product: CASRTGTGGSYNEQFF.

This clonotype was counted a few times. The CDR3 DNA is TGCAGTGCTAGAGAGGTCTATCTCCAAGAGACCCAGTACTTC. This gives the protein CSAREVYLQETQYF. This chain connects TRBV20-1 to TRBJ2-5, with unresolved D. Trimming took 0 bases from V and 1 from J, leaving 9 bases between them. This CDR3 comprises 14 residues. In germline, CDR1 is DFQATT, CDR2 SNEGSKA (reference sequence).

This clonotype was counted ten times or more. V gene TRBV3-1 combines with J gene TRBJ1-1, with TRBD1 matching 9 bases. The J segment lost 3 bases and the V segment lost 2 bases, leaving 4 bases of the junction unmatched. Germline V CDR1 and CDR2: LGHDT, YNNKEL (reference sequence). The CDR3 has 15 amino acids. The CDR3 nucleotides read TGTGCCAGCAGCCAACCGGGACAGGGAGACACTGAAGCTTTCTTT. Translation: CASSQPGQGDTEAFF.

This clonotype was counted ten times or more. The rearrangement joins TRBV18 to TRBJ2-7, with D possibly TRBD1 on 6 matching bases. With 3 bases removed from V and 4 bases from J, the gap between germline ends came to 13 bases. The CDR3 contains 14 residues. Germline V gene sequence: CDR1 KGHSH, CDR2 LQKENI. The CDR3 coding sequence is TGTGCCAGCTCACCGTCCGGGACAAATTACGAGCAGTACTTC. It yields the protein CASSPSGTNYEQYF.

This clonotype was seen repeatedly, ten times or more. The chain combines TRBV15 with TRBJ1-2, with unresolved D. The CDR3 loop spans 14 amino acids. Between the trimmed V and J ends, which lost 0 bases and 0 bases, there was a span of 5 bases. CDR1 and CDR2 from the germline V gene are LNHNV and YYDKDF (reference sequence). Written as DNA, the CDR3 is TGTGCCACCAGCAGAGATCCGGCTAACTATGGCTACACCTTC. Protein product: CATSRDPANYGYTF. Variable domain in full (rest from reference TRBV15 and TRBJ1-2): DAMVIQNPRYQVTQFGKPVTLSCSQTLNHNVMYWYQQKSSQAPKLLFHYYDKDFNNEADTPDNFQSRRPNTSFCFLDIRSPGLGDTAMYLCATSRDPANYGYTFGSGTRLTVV.

This clonotype was counted many times. The CDR3 protein is CASSPQTSGAYNEQFF. The CDR3 bases are TGTGCCAGCAGCCCGCAGACTAGCGGGGCTTACAATGAGCAGTTCTTC. The rearrangement links TRBV5-8 to TRBJ2-1, with 11 bases aligning to TRBD2. The germline V gene has CDR1 SGHTS and CDR2 YDEGEE. CDR3 length equals 16 residues. The trim removed 4 bases at V and 4 bases at J, leaving 7 bases unmatched.

This clonotype was seen at least ten times. The gene calls are TRBV12-3 or TRBV12-4 and TRBJ1-5; perhaps TRBD1 as D (5 bases). This CDR3 contains 14 residues. V was cut by 6 bases and J by 4 bases, with 13 bases left in between. The DNA for the CDR3 is TGTGCCAGCAGGACCGGGACGGGGAATCAGCCCCAGCATTTT. Translated: CASRTGTGNQPQHF.

This clonotype was recorded at least ten times. The rearrangement uses TRBV20-1 and TRBJ2-3, with TRBD2 matching over 7 bases. Germline CDR1 and CDR2: DFQATT and SNEGSKA (reference sequence). V shed 1 base, J shed 1 base, and the junction held 5 bases outside the gene matches. The CDR3 sequence is 15 residues long. CDR3 in amino acids: CSARVLALGTDTQYF. CDR3 bases: TGCAGTGCTAGAGTACTAGCGTTGGGCACAGATACGCAGTATTTT.

This clonotype occurred many times. V is TRBV30 and J is TRBJ1-5, with D unclear. This CDR3 is built from 14 residues. V lost 1 base and J lost 0, with 7 bases in between. Germline V CDR1 and CDR2: GTSNPN, SVGIG (reference sequence). The CDR3 protein is CAWSDLVSNQPQHF. The CDR3 DNA reads as TGTGCCTGGAGTGATTTAGTTAGCAATCAGCCCCAGCATTTT.

The table lists this clonotype with many counts. This chain uses TRBV11-2 with TRBJ2-5; 7 bases map to TRBD2. This CDR3 has 17 residues. The V segment lost 1 base and the J segment 5 bases; nucleotides outside the gene matches: 13. Germline CDR1 SGHAT, CDR2 FQNNGV. The DNA for the CDR3 is TGTGCCAGCAGCTTAGCCCCTCACACTAGGGAGGGGGAGACCCAGTACTTC. Its protein is CASSLAPHTREGETQYF.

Only a few counts were recorded for this clonotype. The chain uses TRBV7-3 and TRBJ2-1; 7 positions match TRBD2. This CDR3 has 15 residues. Looked up from germline, CDR1 is SGHTA and CDR2 is FQGTGA. V was pared by 0 bases and J by 8 bases, with 7 bases of the junction left unmatched. CDR3 region: CASSLTGTNPHEQFF. The CDR3 region has the DNA TGTGCCAGCAGCTTAACGGGGACTAACCCCCATGAGCAGTTCTTC.

This clonotype appeared many times. The chain uses TRBV7-9 and TRBJ2-1; TRBD2 aligns across 7 bases. V shed 4 bases, J shed 3 bases, and the junction held 3 bases outside the gene matches. The CDR3 spans 14 residues. The germline CDR1 and CDR2 sequences are SEHNR and FQNEAQ (reference sequence). This chain's CDR3 is CASSWGGDYNEQFF. The CDR3 nucleotides are TGTGCCAGCAGCTGGGGGGGAGACTACAATGAGCAGTTCTTC. Full variable domain (rest looked up from reference TRBV7-9 and TRBJ2-1): DTGVSQNPRHKITKRGQNVTFRCDPISEHNRLYWYRQTLGQGPEFLTYFQNEAQLEKSRLLSDRFSAERPKGSFSTLEIQRTEQGDSAMYLCASSWGGDYNEQFFGPGTRLTVL.

This chain connects TRBV5-5 to TRBJ2-2; tentative D call: TRBD1 (6 bases). CDR1 and CDR2 from the germline V gene are SGHKS and YYEKEE (reference sequence). V dropped 7 bases and J dropped 0 bases, with 13 bases sitting between them. This CDR3 is built from 15 residues. DNA of the CDR3: TGTGCCAGCCTAGGGGGACGGACGAACACCGGGGAGCTGTTTTTT. Amino acids: CASLGGRTNTGELFF.

This clonotype was seen repeatedly, ten times or more. V gene TRBV7-9 combines with J gene TRBJ2-7, with 7 nucleotides matching TRBD1. J was trimmed by 10 bases and V by 5 bases; bases with no gene match: 8. This CDR3 region has 12 residues. The germline gives CDR1 SEHNR, CDR2 FQNEAQ (reference sequence). Here the CDR3 reads CASSLGQADQYF. The CDR3 bases are TGTGCCAGCAGCCTCGGACAGGCCGATCAGTACTTC.

This chain joins TRBV6-2 or TRBV6-3 and TRBJ2-2, with D tentatively TRBD1 (6 bases). CDR3 length: 16 amino acids. The germline V gene has CDR1 MNHEY and CDR2 SVGEGT. The V end was cut by 5 bases, the J end by 1 base, with 14 bases between. CDR3 sequence reads: CASSGYRTENTGELFF. The CDR3 region has the DNA TGTGCCAGCAGTGGATACCGGACAGAGAACACCGGGGAGCTGTTTTTT.